The source of this T cell receptor beta chain is a study of shared clonotypes between healthy human individuals. Study context: Donor composition was a couple of women and a few men, aged 18 to 49. Study results and caveats: Compared with memory subsets, naive subsets generally had larger estimated richness.

Produced via immunoSEQ multiplex PCR; TCRdb's table is partial and in-frame only. The data show 2,100,000 or so clones, approximately 94% seen once. CD4+ cells were split into CD45RA+ naive and CD45RA-negative memory subsets. About this clone: Its antigen remains unidentified.

Germline CDR1 is MDHEN and CDR2 is SYDVKM. This CDR3 has 12 amino acids. V was trimmed by 7 bases and J by 3 bases, leaving 10 bases between them. The origin of this receptor is a man aged 18-30 years in good health. This chain links TRBV28 with TRBJ2-7; tentative D call: TRBD1 (6 bases). Sequenced: naive CD4+ T cells sorted from blood. Subset given: CD45RA+ positively selected. The CDR3 spells CASNVRGYEQYF. The CDR3 coding sequence is TGTGCCAGCAACGTCAGGGGCTACGAGCAGTACTTC.